These T cell receptor beta chains were read from a single sample in a study of cytomegalovirus exposure and HLA in healthy donors. Profiling relied on immunoSEQ multiplex PCR, and the TCRdb table lists in-frame clones only, not all of them. Of 100,000 to 150,000 clones listed, roughly 80% are singletons. Sequencing was carried out using PBMCs. These TCRs come from a female donor in good health and CMV-seronegative. CDR3s include the opening cysteine and the closing phenylalanine or tryptophan. D genes are given only for firm matches. Clone size is given for some rows only: seen once, a few or many times, or a class if the clone is expanded.

CASSIVNGRGEQYF,TGTGCCAGTAGTATAGTCAACGGAAGAGGGGAGCAGTACTTC,TRBJ2-7,.,.,TRBV19
CAWSEIMNTEAFF,TGTGCCTGGAGTGAAATCATGAACACTGAAGCTTTCTTT,TRBJ1-1,.,once,TRBV30
CASSHRAGDNEQFF,TGTGCCAGCAGCCATAGAGCGGGTGACAATGAGCAGTTCTTC,TRBJ2-1,.,once,TRBV7-3
CASSSGTGGRYEQYF,TGCGCCAGCAGCTCGGGGACAGGGGGGCGTTACGAGCAGTACTTC,TRBJ2-7,TRBD1,once,TRBV5-1
CASSGFQGLAYEQYF,TGCGCCAGCAGTGGCTTTCAGGGGCTAGCCTACGAGCAGTACTTC,TRBJ2-7,.,.,TRBV10-2
CASSTASAGAYNEQFF,TGTGCCAGCAGTACCGCTTCGGCGGGTGCCTACAATGAGCAGTTCTTC,TRBJ2-1,.,.,TRBV28
CASSPRDFTNTGELFF,TGCGCCAGCAGCCCCCGGGACTTCACGAACACCGGGGAGCTGTTTTTT,TRBJ2-2,.,.,TRBV4-1
CASSPTAVGEQYF,TGTGCCAGCAGTCCGACAGCCGTGGGAGAGCAGTACTTC,TRBJ2-7,.,.,TRBV9
CASMRGAGGRDTQYF,TGCGCCAGCATGAGAGGGGCGGGGGGGCGAGATACGCAGTATTTT,TRBJ2-3,TRBD2,few,TRBV10-2
CASSEGLAGGHEQFF,TGTGCCAGCAGCGAGGGACTAGCGGGAGGGCATGAGCAGTTCTTC,TRBJ2-1,TRBD2,.,TRBV9